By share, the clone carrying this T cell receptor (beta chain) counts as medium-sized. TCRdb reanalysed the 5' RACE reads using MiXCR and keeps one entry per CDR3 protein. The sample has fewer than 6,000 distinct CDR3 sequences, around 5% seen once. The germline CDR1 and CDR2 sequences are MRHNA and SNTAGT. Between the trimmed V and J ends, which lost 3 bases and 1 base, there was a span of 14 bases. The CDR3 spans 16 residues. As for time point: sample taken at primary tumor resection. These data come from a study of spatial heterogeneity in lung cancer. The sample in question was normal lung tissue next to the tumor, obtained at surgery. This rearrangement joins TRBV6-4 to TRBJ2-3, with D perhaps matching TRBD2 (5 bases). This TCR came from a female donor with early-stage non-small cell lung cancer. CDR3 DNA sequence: TGTGCCAGCAGTGAGGGTTTCGGAGGAGGCACAGATACGCAGTATTTT. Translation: CASSEGFGGGTDTQYF.